Below are 20 T cell receptor beta chains sequenced from a single sample in a study of T cell repertoires in cytomegalovirus infection. For these TCRs, the target antigens are not known. TCRdb re-called the reads with MiXCR, one entry per CDR3 protein. Among 45,000 to 60,000 distinct CDR3 sequences listed, about a fifth were seen once. The sample here was CD8+ T cells from cultured PBMCs, taken from culture after CMV antigen stimulation. The receptors here all came from a human donor in good health (CMV status not recorded). Some clones in this sample may be carry-over from other donors' samples.

This clonotype has only a few counts. The chain combines TRBV13 with TRBJ1-2; D is uncertain. The CDR3 length is 16 residues. V lost 4 bases and J lost 4, with 19 bases in between. Germline values: CDR1 PRHDT, CDR2 FYEKMQ (reference sequence). This CDR3 reads CASSSRDRGAFYGYTF. In DNA form, the CDR3 reads TGTGCCAGCAGCTCTCGTGACCGGGGTGCATTCTATGGCTACACCTTC.

V and J are TRBV7-2 and TRBJ2-2; the match to TRBD1 covers 8 bases. The germline V gene has CDR1 SGHTA and CDR2 FQGNSA. With V trimmed by 3 bases and J by 2 bases, 8 bases remained unmatched. There are 17 residues in the CDR3. CDR3 bases: TGTGCCAGCAGCTTGGGGGTGGACAGGGCTAACACCGGGGAGCTGTTTTTT. Protein: CASSLGVDRANTGELFF. Drawing the rest from reference TRBV7-2 and TRBJ2-2, the complete variable domain is GAGVSQSPSNKVTEKGKDVELRCDPISGHTALYWYRQSLGQGLEFLIYFQGNSAPDKSGLPSDRFSAERTGGSVSTLTIQRTQQEDSAVYLCASSLGVDRANTGELFFGEGSRLTVL.

The count of this clonotype is one. This chain uses TRBV7-2 with TRBJ2-1, with TRBD1 matching 9 bases. CDR3 length: 13 amino acids. The junction had 4 bases not matched to a gene; V was cut back by 4 bases and J by 9 bases. Germline V lookup: CDR1 SGHTA, CDR2 FQGNSA. CDR3 in amino acids: CASSYTGGREQFF. The CDR3, as DNA: TGTGCCAGCAGCTACACAGGGGGCCGTGAGCAGTTCTTC.

This clonotype occurred a few times. This rearrangement joins TRBV28 to TRBJ1-1; 8 bases match TRBD1. This CDR3 is built from 14 residues. J gave up 1 base and V 6 bases, and 4 bases lay outside the gene matches. CDR1 is MDHEN and CDR2 is SYDVKM in the germline V gene. CDR3 in amino acids: CASSTTGENTEAFF. As DNA, the CDR3 is TGTGCCAGCAGCACGACAGGGGAGAACACTGAAGCTTTCTTT.

This clonotype occurred many times. The chain is built from TRBV7-2 and TRBJ1-5; D gene ambiguous. The CDR3 is 15 residues long. Germline V CDR1 and CDR2: SGHTA, FQGNSA. V dropped 3 bases and J dropped 8 bases, with 17 bases sitting between them. CDR3 loop: CASSFRPEGLEPQHF. CDR3 sequence (DNA): TGTGCCAGCAGCTTCCGACCGGAAGGTTTGGAGCCCCAGCATTTT.

This clonotype was detected a few times. The genes are TRBV7-2 and TRBJ2-7, with D unresolved. Trimming removed 0 bases from V and 0 bases from J, with 6 bases in between. Germline V CDR1 and CDR2: SGHTA, FQGNSA. The CDR3 loop spans 14 amino acids. CDR3 loop: CASSLARSSYEQYF. CDR3 nucleotide sequence: TGTGCCAGCAGCTTAGCCCGGAGCTCCTACGAGCAGTACTTC.

This clonotype was observed a single time. The chain employs TRBV20-1 and TRBJ1-2; a possible D gene is TRBD1 (5 bases). Germline loops: CDR1 DFQATT, CDR2 SNEGSKA (reference sequence). CDR3 size: 13 residues. Trimming took 1 base from V and 1 from J, leaving 7 bases between them. In DNA form, the CDR3 reads TGCAGTGCTAGAGGCAGGGTTAACTATGGCTACACCTTC. Protein: CSARGRVNYGYTF.

The V call is TRBV7-6, the J call TRBJ2-5; 8 nucleotides agree with TRBD2. This CDR3 is 13 amino acids long. Germline CDR1 SGHVS, CDR2 FNYEAQ. V gave up 5 bases and J gave up 5 bases; unmatched junction bases: 4. This CDR3 reads CASSQTGGETQYF. The DNA of the CDR3 is TGTGCCAGCAGCCAAACGGGGGGGGAGACCCAGTACTTC.

In its sample, this clonotype was seen a few times. The chain couples TRBV12-3 or TRBV12-4 to TRBJ1-4; D is perhaps TRBD1 (5 bases). The CDR3 covers 15 residues. V was cut by 6 bases and J by 3 bases, with 14 bases left in between. The DNA for the CDR3 is TGTGCCAGCAGCCGCGTGGGGGGATCTAATGAAAAACTGTTTTTT. It codes for CASSRVGGSNEKLFF.

The sample holds many counts of this clonotype. The genes are TRBV4-1 and TRBJ1-1, with D unclear. V shed 4 bases and J shed 4 bases, with 10 bases lying between them. There are 13 residues in the CDR3. CDR1 is MGHRA, CDR2 YSYEKL, per germline. The CDR3 loop reads CASSRGGPTEAFF. CDR3 bases: TGCGCCAGCAGCCGTGGTGGGCCCACTGAAGCTTTCTTT.

V usage is TRBV19 and J usage is TRBJ1-1; D remains unclear. This CDR3 is built from 16 residues. Trimming pared 7 bases from V and 1 base from J, leaving 19 bases between. Germline-derived CDR1 and CDR2 are LNHDA and SQIVND (reference sequence). The CDR3 loop reads CASTDGYSGPNTEAFF. CDR3 in DNA: TGTGCCAGTACTGATGGGTATTCTGGACCGAACACTGAAGCTTTCTTT.

The chain carries TRBV27 and TRBJ1-2; the match to TRBD1 covers 7 bases. The junction had 9 bases not matched to a gene; V was cut back by 6 bases and J by 5 bases. Germline assignment: CDR1 MNHEY and CDR2 SMNVEV (reference sequence). CDR3 length: 14 residues. CDR3: CASSKPGQRYGYTF. In DNA, the CDR3 is TGTGCCAGCAGCAAACCGGGACAGAGATATGGCTACACCTTC.

The chain is built from TRBV27 and TRBJ1-6, with D uncertain. CDR1 is MNHEY and CDR2 is SMNVEV in the germline V gene (reference sequence). Deletions cut 6 bases from V and 12 bases from J, with 6 bases between. CDR3 length: 10 residues. In DNA, the CDR3 is TGTGCCAGCAGCTATAAACCCCTCCACTTT. Residues: CASSYKPLHF.

The CDR3 region is CASSLGTDAYEQYF. Written as DNA, the CDR3 is TGTGCCAGCAGCTTAGGGACAGACGCCTACGAGCAGTACTTC. The chain links TRBV11-2 to TRBJ2-7; perhaps TRBD1 as D (6 bases). Germline CDR1 SGHAT, CDR2 FQNNGV. The V gene lost 1 base and the J gene lost 2 bases, with 9 bases spanning the gap. The CDR3 has 14 amino acids.

In this sample, this clonotype turned up a few times. This sequence joins TRBV7-6 and TRBJ2-3, with D hard to call. The CDR3 is 13 residues long. V lost 0 bases and J 3 bases, leaving 4 bases between the germline ends. Germline V gene data show CDR1 as SGHVS and CDR2 as FNYEAQ. The CDR3 here is CASSLAATDTQYF. In DNA, the CDR3 is TGTGCCAGCAGCTTAGCCGCAACAGATACGCAGTATTTT. The full variable domain, its missing parts supplied by reference TRBV7-6 and TRBJ2-3, is GAGVSQSPRYKVTKRGQDVALRCDPISGHVSLYWYRQALGQGPEFLTYFNYEAQQDKSGLPNDRFSAERPEGSISTLTIQRTEQRDSAMYRCASSLAATDTQYFGPGTRLTVL.

This clonotype was recorded a few times. The CDR3 spells CASSLREKSYYNEQFF. CDR3 DNA sequence: TGTGCCAGCAGCTTACGCGAGAAGTCTTACTACAATGAGCAGTTCTTC. The chain uses TRBV7-2 and TRBJ2-1, with D uncertain. The length of the CDR3 is 16 residues. Germline-derived CDR1 and CDR2 are SGHTA and FQGNSA. V dropped 2 bases and J dropped 3 bases, with 14 bases sitting between them.

The chain employs TRBV7-4 and TRBJ1-2; TRBD1 agrees at 7 bases. CDR1 is SGHVT and CDR2 is SQSDAQ in the germline V gene. The CDR3 has 13 amino acids. V trimming: 6 bases; J trimming: 3 bases; junction bases outside the gene matches: 4. The CDR3 sequence is CASRGDSDYGYTF. In DNA, the CDR3 is TGTGCCAGCAGAGGGGACAGCGACTATGGCTACACCTTC.

The table lists this clonotype with a few counts. This sequence joins TRBV24-1 and TRBJ2-1, with 8 bases matching TRBD2. Germline CDR1 KGHDR, CDR2 SFDVKD. The ends lost 3 bases at V and 9 bases at J; junction bases unmatched: 12. The CDR3 is 16 residues long. CDR3 protein: CATSDPRAGGESEQFF. In DNA form, the CDR3 reads TGTGCCACCAGTGATCCCAGGGCGGGAGGAGAAAGTGAGCAGTTCTTC.

This clonotype was counted a few times. The chain recombines TRBV28 with TRBJ2-7; D possibly corresponds to TRBD1 (6 bases). Germline loops: CDR1 MDHEN, CDR2 SYDVKM. This CDR3 has 14 residues. Trimming took off 3 bases at V and 2 bases at J, with 11 bases between the two ends. The DNA of the CDR3 is TGTGCCAGCAGTTTCGACAGGCCAACCTACGAGCAGTACTTC. Amino acids: CASSFDRPTYEQYF.

This clonotype came up a few times. The J gene is TRBJ2-7, the V gene TRBV6-1; 12 bases line up with TRBD2. With 11 bases clipped from V and 5 bases from J, the junction kept 10 bases outside the gene matches. The germline gives CDR1 MNHNS, CDR2 SASEGT. The CDR3 extends over 14 amino acids. CDR3 protein: CAGGGLAGLDEQYF. CDR3 in DNA: TGTGCCGGGGGCGGACTAGCGGGGCTCGACGAGCAGTACTTC.